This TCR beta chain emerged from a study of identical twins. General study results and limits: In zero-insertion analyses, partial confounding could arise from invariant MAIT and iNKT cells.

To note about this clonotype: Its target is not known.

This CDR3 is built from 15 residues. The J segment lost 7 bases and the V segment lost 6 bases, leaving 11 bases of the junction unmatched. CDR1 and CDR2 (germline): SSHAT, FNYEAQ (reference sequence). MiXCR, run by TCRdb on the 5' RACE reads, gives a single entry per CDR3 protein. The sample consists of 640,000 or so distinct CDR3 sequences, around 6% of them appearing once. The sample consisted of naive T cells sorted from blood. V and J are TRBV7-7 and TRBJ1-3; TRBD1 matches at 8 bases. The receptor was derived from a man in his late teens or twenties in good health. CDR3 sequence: CASSLDRAVGNTIYF. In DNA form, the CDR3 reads TGTGCCAGCAGTCTGGACAGGGCCGTGGGGAACACCATATATTTT.